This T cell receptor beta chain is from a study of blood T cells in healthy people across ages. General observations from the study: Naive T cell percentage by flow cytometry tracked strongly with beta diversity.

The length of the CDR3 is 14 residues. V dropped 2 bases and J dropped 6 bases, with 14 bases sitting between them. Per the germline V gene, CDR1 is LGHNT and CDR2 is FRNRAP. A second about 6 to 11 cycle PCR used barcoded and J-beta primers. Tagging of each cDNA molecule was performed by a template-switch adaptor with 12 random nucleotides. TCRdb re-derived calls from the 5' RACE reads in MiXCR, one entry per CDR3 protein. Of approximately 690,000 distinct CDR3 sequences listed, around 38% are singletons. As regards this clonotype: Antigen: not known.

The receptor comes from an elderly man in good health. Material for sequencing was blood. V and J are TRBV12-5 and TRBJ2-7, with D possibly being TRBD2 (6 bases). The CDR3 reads CASGLTTEGAEQYF. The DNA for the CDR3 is TGTGCTAGTGGTTTGACAACGGAGGGCGCCGAGCAGTACTTC. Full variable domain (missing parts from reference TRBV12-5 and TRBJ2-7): DARVTQTPRHKVTEMGQEVTMRCQPILGHNTVFWYRQTMMQGLELLAYFRNRAPLDDSGMPKDRFSAEMPDATLATLKIQPSEPRDSAVYFCASGLTTEGAEQYFGPGTRLTVT.